This entry is about one TCR beta chain. The record originates from a study of T cells in tuberculosis. Assay used: immunoSEQ multiplex PCR; TCRdb lists only in-frame clones, some missing. This sample has some 47,000 clones, with nearly 95% found just once. CDR3 length equals 17 residues. V shed 3 bases and J 7 bases; nucleotides not matched to a gene: 15. CDR1 and CDR2 from the germline V gene are MGHRA and YSYEKL. Unsorted cryopreserved PBMC were sequenced, averaging around 100,000 T cells per clinical donor. The specimen was PBMCs. This chain links TRBV4-1 with TRBJ2-5; 9 bases line up with TRBD2. The sequence came from a donor between 10 and 35 years old with latent tuberculosis or without tuberculosis infection. The CDR3 spells CASSHPGLAGLVGTQYF. CDR3 nucleotides: TGCGCCAGCAGCCACCCCGGGCTAGCGGGGCTTGTGGGGACCCAGTACTTC.